This TCR beta chain was profiled in a study of cytomegalovirus exposure and HLA in healthy donors. Whole-study findings and limits: The study had only CMV serostatus as immune exposure information.

Per the germline V gene, CDR1 is MNHNY and CDR2 is SVGAGI (reference sequence). V shed 5 bases and J shed 1 base, with 14 bases lying between them. This CDR3 spans 15 amino acids. 13 Jbeta primers and 60 Vbeta primers were used for the PCR. Some clones are missing from TCRdb's copy, which holds only in-frame ones; the method was immunoSEQ multiplex PCR. The sample consists of 100,000 to 150,000 clones, 80% of them appearing once. About this clone itself: What it binds is not known.

The clonotype was recovered from a male donor in good health and CMV-seronegative. The specimen was PBMCs. The gene calls are TRBV6-6 and TRBJ2-5; D is ambiguous. The CDR3 loop is CASSIPRLIQETQYF. As DNA, the CDR3 is TGTGCCAGCAGTATCCCCAGGCTAATCCAAGAGACCCAGTACTTC.